This entry lists 23 T cell receptor beta chains sequenced from one sample in a study of blood T cell repertoires in COVID-19 (dated by TCRdb to 2019 to 2021). Libraries were built with the immunoSEQ multiplex PCR assay. TCRdb took over this immuneACCESS table, retaining in-frame rearrangements with V and J assigned. Such tables are incomplete; in checked studies, under half of the missing clones stem from an unresolved V gene, and the remainder is unexplained. This sample holds just over 300,000 clones; around 90% were observed only once. The ten biggest clones cover roughly 4.3% of the sample. Sequenced input: PBMCs or T cells enriched from blood (not recorded which). The receptors stem from a woman under 30 with acute COVID-19.

The chain is built from TRBV18 and TRBJ2-7, with a tentative D call TRBD1 (6 bases). Trimming removed 1 base at V and 3 bases at J, with 7 bases between. CDR3 length: 13 amino acids. Germline lookup yields CDR1 KGHSH and CDR2 LQKENI. The CDR3 sequence is CASSPRTDYEQYF. CDR3 DNA: TGTGCCAGCTCACCACGGACAGACTACGAGCAGTACTTC.

This chain uses TRBV19 with TRBJ1-3; D unresolved. V dropped 7 bases and J dropped 0 bases, with 10 bases sitting between them. The CDR3 runs 14 residues. Germline CDR1 LNHDA, CDR2 SQIVND (reference sequence). The CDR3 sequence is CASKEGFSGNTIYF. The CDR3 DNA is TGTGCCAGTAAGGAGGGTTTCTCTGGAAACACCATATATTTT.

This sequence joins TRBV20-1 and TRBJ1-6; 9 bases are shared with TRBD1. With V trimmed by 3 bases and J by 7 bases, 4 bases remained unmatched. This CDR3 comprises 14 residues. CDR1 DFQATT and CDR2 SNEGSKA come from the germline V gene (reference sequence). As DNA, the CDR3 is TGCAGTGCTAGTGGGACAGGGCCCAATTCACCCCTCCACTTT. Amino acid sequence: CSASGTGPNSPLHF.

V and J are TRBV2 and TRBJ1-5; D is undetermined. Germline CDR1 is SNHLY and CDR2 is FYNNEI. The CDR3 contains 14 residues. Trimming stripped 3 bases from V and 0 bases from J, with 6 bases between. The CDR3 region has the DNA TGTGCCAGCAGTGACGTCCTTAGCAATCAGCCCCAGCATTTT. It codes for CASSDVLSNQPQHF. The full variable domain, rest sourced from reference TRBV2 and TRBJ1-5, is EPEVTQTPSHQVTQMGQEVILRCVPISNHLYFYWYRQILGQKVEFLVSFYNNEISEKSEIFDDQFSVERPDGSNFTLKIRSTKLEDSAMYFCASSDVLSNQPQHFGDGTRLSIL.

Regarding this clone: Other nucleotide sequences from this sample produce the same CDR3. The CDR3 nucleotides are TGCAGTGCTAGACGGGGAAATGAGCAGTTCTTC. This encodes CSARRGNEQFF. The chain carries TRBV20-1 and TRBJ2-1; tentatively, D is TRBD2 (5 bases). The CDR3 is 11 residues long. The V gene's germline CDR1 is DFQATT and CDR2 SNEGSKA (reference sequence). V gave up 2 bases and J gave up 7 bases, with 6 bases separating them.

DNA for the CDR3: TGTGCCAGCTCACCAGGAGGGTCCCTAAATGAAAAACTGTTTTTT. Protein product: CASSPGGSLNEKLFF. The chain carries TRBV18 and TRBJ1-4; the D is unclear. Per the germline V gene, CDR1 is KGHSH and CDR2 is LQKENI. The V and J ends lost 2 bases and 5 bases respectively, with 12 bases between them. The CDR3 runs to 15 residues.

This clone was observed once. The chain combines TRBV15 with TRBJ1-5; no firm D call. The V end lost 0 bases, the J end lost 4 bases, and 10 bases lay between the germline ends. The V gene's germline CDR1 is LNHNV and CDR2 YYDKDF (reference sequence). CDR3 size: 15 residues. The CDR3 bases are TGTGCCACCAGCAGAGATGCAGGCGCGAATCAGCCCCAGCATTTT. Protein: CATSRDAGANQPQHF.

This clone appeared once. The J gene is TRBJ1-6, the V gene TRBV28, with a possible D match to TRBD1 (6 bases). The CDR3 has 15 residues. The V gene lost 3 bases and the J gene lost 13 bases, with 19 bases spanning the gap. CDR1 and CDR2 (germline): MDHEN, SYDVKM. CDR3 nucleotide sequence: TGTGCCAGCAGTTTCCTACAGGGTTCGCCGGTCCCCCTCCACTTT. The encoded protein is CASSFLQGSPVPLHF.

This clone came up once. The V gene is TRBV4-1, the J gene TRBJ1-1, with D possibly being TRBD1 (5 bases). The CDR3 consists of 15 residues. Per the germline V gene, CDR1 is MGHRA and CDR2 is YSYEKL. Trimming stripped 1 base from V and 4 bases from J, with 13 bases between. The CDR3 nucleotides are TGCGCCAGCAGCCAAGGGTGGGGCAAAATCACTGAAGCTTTCTTT. Translated: CASSQGWGKITEAFF.

V is TRBV5-6 and J is TRBJ2-7; 10 nucleotides line up with TRBD1. CDR1 is SGHDT and CDR2 is YYEEEE in the germline V gene. V lost 5 bases and J lost 0; bases outside the gene matches: 5. The CDR3 consists of 15 residues. Here the CDR3 DNA reads TGTGCCAGCAGATCGGGACAGGGGAACTCCTACGAGCAGTACTTC. Protein: CASRSGQGNSYEQYF. The full variable domain, completed using reference TRBV5-6 and TRBJ2-7, is DAGVTQSPTHLIKTRGQQVTLRCSPKSGHDTVSWYQQALGQGPQFIFQYYEEEERQRGNFPDRFSGHQFPNYSSELNVNALLLGDSALYLCASRSGQGNSYEQYFGPGTRLTVT.

The chain couples TRBV9 to TRBJ1-5; D remains unclear. The germline V gene has CDR1 SGDLS and CDR2 YYNGEE. The CDR3 totals 14 residues. Trimming stripped 0 bases from V and 7 bases from J, with 11 bases between. The CDR3 DNA follows: TGTGCCAGCAGCGTAGATGAGGCGCGGCAGCCCCAGCATTTT. Translated: CASSVDEARQPQHF.

This chain joins TRBV28 and TRBJ1-5; D is undetermined. The CDR3 is made up of 13 amino acids. Germline V gene sequence: CDR1 MDHEN, CDR2 SYDVKM. V lost 3 bases and J 6 bases, leaving 9 bases between the germline ends. The DNA of the CDR3 is TGTGCCAGCAGTTTCAGCGGGAGTCAGCCCCAGCATTTT. It codes for CASSFSGSQPQHF.

The genes are TRBV18 and TRBJ1-6; D might be TRBD1 (6 bases). The CDR3 contains 18 residues. V lost 2 bases and J lost 7, with 21 bases in between. The V gene's germline CDR1 is KGHSH and CDR2 LQKENI. Here the CDR3 DNA reads TGTGCCAGCTCACCATATTCGACAGGAGGATTTAAAAATTCACCCCTCCACTTT. Protein sequence: CASSPYSTGGFKNSPLHF.

The gene calls are TRBV6-5 and TRBJ1-2, with D unclear. The CDR3 contains 15 residues. CDR1 is MNHEY and CDR2 is SVGAGI in the germline V gene. V lost 6 bases, J lost 3 bases, and 17 bases lay in between. CDR3 in amino acids: CASRLRAPPHYGYTF. CDR3 coding DNA: TGTGCCAGCAGACTGAGAGCCCCGCCTCACTATGGCTACACCTTC.

V usage is TRBV29-1 and J usage is TRBJ1-3; D is perhaps TRBD1 (6 bases). The CDR3 consists of 12 residues. V lost 7 bases, J lost 2 bases, and 9 bases lay in between. From germline, CDR1 is SQVTM and CDR2 ANQGSEA. In DNA form, the CDR3 reads TGCAGCGCTTACAGGGCTGGAAACACCATATATTTT. Protein product: CSAYRAGNTIYF.

The chain recombines TRBV28 with TRBJ1-4, with unresolved D. Deletions cut 7 bases from V and 4 bases from J, with 10 bases between. The CDR3 covers 13 residues. Looked up from germline, CDR1 is MDHEN and CDR2 is SYDVKM. DNA of the CDR3: TGTGCCAGCACGGGATGGAGTAATGAAAAACTGTTTTTT. This translates into CASTGWSNEKLFF.

The CDR3 DNA reads as TGTGCCAGCAGTCAGCCAGGGTCAACCTACGAGCAGTACTTC. Its translation: CASSQPGSTYEQYF. The chain uses TRBV28 and TRBJ2-7, with D possibly being TRBD1 (5 bases). Per the germline V gene, CDR1 is MDHEN and CDR2 is SYDVKM. Trimming pared 5 bases from V and 2 bases from J, leaving 13 bases between. This CDR3 spans 14 amino acids.

The gene calls are TRBV28 and TRBJ1-4; D is undetermined. The germline V gene encodes CDR1 MDHEN and CDR2 SYDVKM. Trimming removed 5 bases from V and 8 bases from J, with 18 bases in between. This CDR3 contains 15 residues. The DNA of the CDR3 is TGTGCCAGCAGTAAAGCTTCCACCACGTACGAAAAACTGTTTTTT. Translation gives CASSKASTTYEKLFF. Variable domain in full (rest from reference TRBV28 and TRBJ1-4): DVKVTQSSRYLVKRTGEKVFLECVQDMDHENMFWYRQDPGLGLRLIYFSYDVKMKEKGDIPEGYSVSREKKERFSLILESASTNQTSMYLCASSKASTTYEKLFFGSGTQLSVL.

This chain joins TRBV24-1 and TRBJ2-7; D gene ambiguous. Between the trimmed V and J ends, which lost 4 bases and 2 bases, there was a span of 8 bases. CDR1 and CDR2 (germline): KGHDR, SFDVKD. The CDR3 runs to 13 residues. The CDR3 coding sequence is TGTGCCACCAGTGACATGGCGGCCTACGAGCAGTACTTC. Protein: CATSDMAAYEQYF.

This chain links TRBV7-2 with TRBJ2-1, with 10 bases that match TRBD2. V shed 5 bases and J 2 bases; nucleotides not matched to a gene: 3. Germline CDR1 and CDR2: SGHTA and FQGNSA. This CDR3 contains 15 residues. The CDR3 sequence: CASSVTSGTYNEQFF. The CDR3 region has the DNA TGTGCCAGCAGCGTTACTAGCGGGACCTACAATGAGCAGTTCTTC.

The rearrangement links TRBV27 to TRBJ2-7; 9 nucleotides agree with TRBD1. Germline CDR1 reads MNHEY; CDR2 reads SMNVEV (reference sequence). This CDR3 contains 16 residues. Trimming at V came to 2 bases and at J to 0 bases, leaving 5 bases not matched to a gene. This CDR3 is CASSLTGTGSSYEQYF. CDR3 in DNA: TGTGCCAGCAGTTTAACCGGGACAGGGAGCTCCTACGAGCAGTACTTC.

The chain employs TRBV28 and TRBJ2-7, with 11 bases identical to TRBD2. Trimming took 6 bases from V and 0 from J; bases not matched to a gene: 4. CDR1 and CDR2 (germline): MDHEN, SYDVKM. The CDR3 covers 15 residues. CDR3 sequence: CASSGTSGISYEQYF. The DNA of the CDR3 is TGTGCCAGCAGCGGGACTAGCGGAATCTCCTACGAGCAGTACTTC.

The chain links TRBV5-1 to TRBJ2-3, with D uncertain. V gave up 1 base and J gave up 0 bases, with 9 bases separating them. The CDR3 extends over 15 amino acids. The V gene's germline CDR1 is SGHRS and CDR2 YFSETQ. The CDR3 bases are TGCGCCAGCAGCTTGCTGACACCTAGCACAGATACGCAGTATTTT. This codes for CASSLLTPSTDTQYF. The full variable domain, rest sourced from reference TRBV5-1 and TRBJ2-3, is KAGVTQTPRYLIKTRGQQVTLSCSPISGHRSVSWYQQTPGQGLQFLFEYFSETQRNKGNFPGRFSGRQFSNSRSEMNVSTLELGDSALYLCASSLLTPSTDTQYFGPGTRLTVL.